The 3 T cell receptor beta chains below were found in one sample sequenced in a study of blood T cell repertoires in COVID-19. Measured with immunoSEQ multiplex PCR; TCRdb has only the in-frame clones, and not every one. The table records almost 80,000 clones, roughly 80% of them present only once. The sequencing sample was made of peripheral blood. Receptors were obtained from a woman aged 70-85 years with acute or convalescent COVID-19.

CDR3 nucleotides: TGTGCCAGCAGCCCCCCCGGGACTCCGGCCGGTGAAAAACTGTTTTTT. It yields the protein CASSPPGTPAGEKLFF. This chain uses TRBV9 with TRBJ1-4, with D perhaps TRBD1 (5 bases). The CDR3 is 16 residues long. V dropped 4 bases and J dropped 7 bases, with 20 bases sitting between them. Looked up from germline, CDR1 is SGDLS and CDR2 is YYNGEE.

The chain is built from TRBV6-5 and TRBJ2-3, with 7 bases that match TRBD2. This CDR3 has 15 residues. V shed 6 bases, J shed 5 bases, and the junction held 11 bases outside the gene matches. Germline CDR1 and CDR2: MNHEY and SVGAGI. In DNA, the CDR3 is TGTGCCAGCAGGGGTTGGGGCGGGAGCGGAGATACGCAGTATTTT. This gives the protein CASRGWGGSGDTQYF.

The chain carries TRBV2 and TRBJ2-3, with 7 nucleotides matching TRBD1. The trim removed 5 bases at V and 1 base at J, leaving 3 bases unmatched. CDR1 and CDR2 from the germline V gene are SNHLY and FYNNEI. The CDR3 contains 14 residues. The CDR3 DNA is TGTGCCAGCAGTAGACAGGGTCGCACAGATACGCAGTATTTT. Amino acid sequence: CASSRQGRTDTQYF.